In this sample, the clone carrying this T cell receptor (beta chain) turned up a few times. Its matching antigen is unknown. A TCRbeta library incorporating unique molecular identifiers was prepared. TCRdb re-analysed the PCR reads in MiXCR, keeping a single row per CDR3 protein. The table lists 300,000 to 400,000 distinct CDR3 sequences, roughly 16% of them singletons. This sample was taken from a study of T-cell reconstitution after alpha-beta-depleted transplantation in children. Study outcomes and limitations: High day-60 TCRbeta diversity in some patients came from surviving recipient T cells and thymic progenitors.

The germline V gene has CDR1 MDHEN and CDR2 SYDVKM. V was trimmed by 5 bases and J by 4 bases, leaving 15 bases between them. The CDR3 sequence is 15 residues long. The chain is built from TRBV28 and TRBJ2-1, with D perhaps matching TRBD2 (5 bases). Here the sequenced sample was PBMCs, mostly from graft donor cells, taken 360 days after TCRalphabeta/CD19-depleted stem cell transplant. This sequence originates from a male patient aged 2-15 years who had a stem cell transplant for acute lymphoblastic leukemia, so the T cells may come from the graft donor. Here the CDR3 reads CASSVHKGRYNEQFF. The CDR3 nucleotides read TGTGCCAGCAGTGTGCACAAAGGGAGATACAATGAGCAGTTCTTC.